This passage covers 8 T cell receptor beta chains from one sample sequenced in a study of memory CD4+ T cells and cytomegalovirus serostatus. The sort gate was single viable CD3+CD4+CD8-CD45RO+ cells for memory CD4+ T cells. Here immunoSEQ multiplex PCR was the method, and the copy in TCRdb shows in-frame clones only, minus some. The profile covers 80,000 to 100,000 clones, with 80% appearing a single time and 3.6% taken by the ten largest. Sample: memory CD4+ T cells from blood. Receptor source: an adult in good health and CMV-seropositive.

This rearrangement joins TRBV10-1 to TRBJ1-2; TRBD1 matches 11 bases. The CDR3 extends over 14 amino acids. Looked up from germline, CDR1 is WNHNN and CDR2 is SYGVQD (reference sequence). Trimming removed 8 bases from V and 6 bases from J; junction bases left unmatched: 8. The CDR3 sequence: CASWGSDRGHGYTF. In DNA form, the CDR3 reads TGCGCCAGCTGGGGGTCGGACAGGGGGCATGGCTACACCTTC.

The J gene is TRBJ2-3, the V gene TRBV28; TRBD1 aligns across 7 bases. Germline V gene lookup returns CDR1 MDHEN and CDR2 SYDVKM. The length of the CDR3 is 18 residues. Trimming took 6 bases from V and 6 from J; bases not matched to a gene: 21. The CDR3 loop reads CASRVYGRRTGFADTQYF. CDR3 in DNA: TGTGCCAGCAGAGTTTATGGGCGAAGGACAGGTTTTGCGGATACGCAGTATTTT.

The table lists this clone with a count of one. The rearrangement links TRBV27 to TRBJ2-1; no definite D call. Trimming pared 5 bases from V and 4 bases from J, leaving 9 bases between. From germline, CDR1 is MNHEY and CDR2 SMNVEV (reference sequence). The CDR3 has 13 amino acids. CDR3 bases: TGTGCCAGCAGTATGGACCGTTACAATGAGCAGTTCTTC. Translating gives CASSMDRYNEQFF.

The chain carries TRBV18 and TRBJ2-7; 8 bases map to TRBD2. Germline V gene lookup returns CDR1 KGHSH and CDR2 LQKENI. The CDR3 runs 15 residues. V trimming: 3 bases; J trimming: 5 bases; junction bases outside the gene matches: 9. DNA for the CDR3: TGTGCCAGCTCACCGTTTCGTGCGGGAGGCGACGAGCAGTACTTC. Its protein product is CASSPFRAGGDEQYF.

This clone was recorded only once. The rearrangement joins TRBV10-3 to TRBJ2-2, with TRBD1 as a possible D gene (5 bases). CDR1 and CDR2 (germline): ENHRY, SYGVKD. The ends were cut back, 2 bases at V and 5 bases at J, with 12 bases in the middle. This CDR3 is 15 amino acids long. The CDR3 sequence: CAISERAAGTGELFF. CDR3 nucleotide sequence: TGTGCCATCAGTGAGAGGGCTGCAGGGACCGGGGAGCTGTTTTTT.

The chain is built from TRBV13 and TRBJ2-3; D call uncertain. This CDR3 is built from 15 residues. Germline loops: CDR1 PRHDT, CDR2 FYEKMQ (reference sequence). Trimming shortened V by 0 bases and J by 1 base, and 8 bases separated the two germline ends. DNA of the CDR3: TGTGCCAGCAGCTTAGGGGGCGGTGGCACAGATACGCAGTATTTT. Translation: CASSLGGGGTDTQYF.

The chain is built from TRBV5-1 and TRBJ2-1, with TRBD2 matching over 11 bases. Germline CDR1 reads SGHRS; CDR2 reads YFSETQ. V trimming: 1 base; J trimming: 7 bases; junction bases outside the gene matches: 4. The CDR3 is 15 amino acids. The CDR3 bases are TGCGCCAGCAGCTTGTTACTAGCGGGAGCGAATGAGCAGTTCTTC. Its translation is CASSLLLAGANEQFF. The full variable domain, its missing parts supplied by reference TRBV5-1 and TRBJ2-1, is KAGVTQTPRYLIKTRGQQVTLSCSPISGHRSVSWYQQTPGQGLQFLFEYFSETQRNKGNFPGRFSGRQFSNSRSEMNVSTLELGDSALYLCASSLLLAGANEQFFGPGTRLTVL.

V and J are TRBV27 and TRBJ1-1, with D unresolved. V was pared by 8 bases and J by 0 bases, with 10 bases between. Germline CDR1 reads MNHEY; CDR2 reads SMNVEV (reference sequence). The CDR3 contains 13 residues. The CDR3 nucleotides are TGTGCCAGCCAAAGAGTCATGAACACTGAAGCTTTCTTT. It codes for CASQRVMNTEAFF.